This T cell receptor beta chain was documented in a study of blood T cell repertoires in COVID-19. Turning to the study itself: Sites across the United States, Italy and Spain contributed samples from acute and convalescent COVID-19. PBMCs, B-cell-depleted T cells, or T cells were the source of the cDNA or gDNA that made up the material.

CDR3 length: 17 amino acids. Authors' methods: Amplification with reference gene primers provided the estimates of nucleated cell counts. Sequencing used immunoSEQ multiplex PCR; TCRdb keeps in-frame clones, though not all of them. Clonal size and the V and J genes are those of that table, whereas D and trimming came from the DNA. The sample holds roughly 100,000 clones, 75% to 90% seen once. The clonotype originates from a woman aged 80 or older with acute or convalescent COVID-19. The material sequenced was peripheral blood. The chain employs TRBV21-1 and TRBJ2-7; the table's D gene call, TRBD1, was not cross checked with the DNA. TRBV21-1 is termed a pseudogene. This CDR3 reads CASSKEILPRRTYEQYF. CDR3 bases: TGTGCCAGCAGCAAAGAGATCCTCCCCCGCAGAACCTACGAGCAGTACTTC.